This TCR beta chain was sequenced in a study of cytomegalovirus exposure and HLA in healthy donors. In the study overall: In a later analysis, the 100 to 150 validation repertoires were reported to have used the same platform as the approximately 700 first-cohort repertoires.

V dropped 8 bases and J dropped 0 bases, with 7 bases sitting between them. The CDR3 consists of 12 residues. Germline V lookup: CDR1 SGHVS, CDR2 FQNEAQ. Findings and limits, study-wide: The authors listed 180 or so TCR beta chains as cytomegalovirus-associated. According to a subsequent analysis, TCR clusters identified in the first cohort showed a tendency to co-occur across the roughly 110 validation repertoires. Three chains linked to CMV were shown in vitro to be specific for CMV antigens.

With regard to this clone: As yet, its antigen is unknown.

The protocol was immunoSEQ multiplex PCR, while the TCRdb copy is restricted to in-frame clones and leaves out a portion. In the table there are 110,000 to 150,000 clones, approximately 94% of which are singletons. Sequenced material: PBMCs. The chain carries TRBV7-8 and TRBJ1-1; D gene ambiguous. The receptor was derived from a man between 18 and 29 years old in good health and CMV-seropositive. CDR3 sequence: CASARMNTEAFF. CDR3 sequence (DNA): TGTGCCAGCGCCAGGATGAACACTGAAGCTTTCTTT.